This T cell receptor (beta chain) emerged from a study of T-cell reconstitution after alpha-beta-depleted transplantation in children (dated by TCRdb to 2015 to 2016). Regarding the study in general: T-cell immune reconstitution after TCRalphabeta/CD19-depleted allogeneic hematopoietic cell transplantation in children was quantitatively tracked in the study by means of TCR repertoire profiling.

From V the trimming removes 4 bases and from J it removes 12 bases, while the gene matches leave 8 bases of the junction unaccounted for. The CDR3 measures 13 amino acids from cysteine to phenylalanine. The sequence is cut down to CDR3 DNA, 39 bases in frame from base 1. Taken from the germline V gene (reference sequence), the CDR1 and CDR2 loops are SEHNR and FQNEAQ. Libraries were built with PCR. Sequenced using an Illumina HiSeq 2500. To normalize quantification of the TCRbeta repertoire, the TCR libraries were built with molecular barcoding that relied on unique molecular identifiers. TCRdb took the public reads, trimmed them with fastp at Q25, ran MiXCR for clone calling and kept in-frame beta chains. Duplicate CDR3 protein sequences are folded into a single record with the most common DNA and genes. This sample holds roughly 400,000 distinct CDR3 sequences; roughly 44% were observed only once. The leading ten clones occupy roughly a quarter of the sample.

Of note for this clonotype: Its binding antigen is unknown. The input lacks base qualities; no much larger clone sits a single base away.

The investigation overall reported the following: In some patients, the high TCRbeta diversity seen at day 60 was put down to recipient T cells and intrathymic progenitors that had survived conditioning. About two months after transplant, the apparently early recovery of alphabetaT-cell counts reportedly depended on just several hundred clones that had expanded rapidly and came from non-depleted graft cells. Hyperexpanded clone frequencies declined over subsequent months; after one year, T-cell counts and TCRbeta diversity were mostly attributed to newly produced T cells.

Interpreted using the paper, the treatment or condition label stands for: allogeneic hematopoietic cell transplantation with graft depleted of TCRalphabeta T cells and CD19 B cells. The transplant recipients were children given TCRalphabeta/CD19-depleted allogeneic hematopoietic cell grafts. Sequencing was performed on PBMCs, taken before TCRalphabeta/CD19-depleted stem cell transplant. This receptor chain uses TRBV7-9 and TRBJ2-7, with TRBD1 matching 11 junction bases. This TCR was sampled from a girl aged 2 to 9 with aplastic anemia, due to receive a stem cell transplant. The CDR3 protein sequence reads: CASSSYKGQGVYF. The sequence in DNA is TGTGCCAGCAGCTCCTATAAGGGACAGGGGGTGTACTTC.